The clone carrying this T cell receptor (beta chain) was seen many times. What it binds is not known. These data are taken from a study of T cell repertoires in cytomegalovirus infection. Study context: Matching HLA type and CMV infection were both indicated by public TCR beta signatures.

TCRdb analysed the reads with MiXCR anew, one entry per CDR3 protein. The data contain 55,000 to 85,000 distinct CDR3 sequences, over 3.5% of them singletons. General study findings and limits: HLA-C-restricted, CMV-specific TCR beta clonotypes were dominant ex vivo. The study identified carriers of CMV plus the relevant HLA from cumulative public TCR beta family frequency.

This clonotype was obtained from a human donor in good health (CMV status not recorded). Some clones in this sample may be carry-over from other donors' samples. Sequencing used PBMCs.

CDR3 loop: CASSDSPGLGSSYNEQFF. CDR3 nucleotide sequence: TGTGCCAGCAGCGACTCCCCGGGACTAGGGAGCTCCTACAATGAGCAGTTCTTC. The chain carries TRBV28 and TRBJ2-1, with 8 bases aligning to TRBD2. This CDR3 comprises 18 residues. The V segment lost 6 bases and the J segment 0 bases; nucleotides outside the gene matches: 13. Germline V gene sequence: CDR1 MDHEN, CDR2 SYDVKM.